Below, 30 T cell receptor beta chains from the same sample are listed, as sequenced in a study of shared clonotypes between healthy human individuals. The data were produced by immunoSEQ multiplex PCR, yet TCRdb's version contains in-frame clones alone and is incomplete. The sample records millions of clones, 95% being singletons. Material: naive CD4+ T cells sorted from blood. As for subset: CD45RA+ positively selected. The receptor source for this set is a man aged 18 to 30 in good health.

The CDR3: CASSFSTRASTDTQYF. In DNA form, the CDR3 reads TGTGCCAGCAGTTTTTCAACACGGGCTTCCACAGATACGCAGTATTTT. The genes are TRBV5-4 and TRBJ2-3; D not certain. Germline lookup yields CDR1 SGHNT and CDR2 YYREEE (reference sequence). The CDR3 is 16 residues long. Between the trimmed V and J ends, which lost 5 bases and 2 bases, there was a span of 18 bases.

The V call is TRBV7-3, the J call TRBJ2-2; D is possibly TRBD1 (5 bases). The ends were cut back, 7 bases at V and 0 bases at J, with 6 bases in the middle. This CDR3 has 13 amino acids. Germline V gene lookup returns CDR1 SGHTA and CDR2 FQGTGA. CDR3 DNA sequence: TGTGCCAGCAAGGGGCCGAACACCGGGGAGCTGTTTTTT. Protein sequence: CASKGPNTGELFF. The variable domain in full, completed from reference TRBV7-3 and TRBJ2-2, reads GAGVSQTPSNKVTEKGKYVELRCDPISGHTALYWYRQSLGQGPEFLIYFQGTGAADDSGLPNDRFFAVRPEGSVSTLKIQRTERGDSAVYLCASKGPNTGELFFGEGSRLTVL.

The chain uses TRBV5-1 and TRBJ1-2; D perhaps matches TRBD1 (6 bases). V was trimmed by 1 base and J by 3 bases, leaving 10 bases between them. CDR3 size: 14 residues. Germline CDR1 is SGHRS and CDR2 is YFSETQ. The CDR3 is CASSLRGLDYGYTF. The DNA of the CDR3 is TGCGCCAGCAGCTTGCGGGGGCTGGACTATGGCTACACCTTC.

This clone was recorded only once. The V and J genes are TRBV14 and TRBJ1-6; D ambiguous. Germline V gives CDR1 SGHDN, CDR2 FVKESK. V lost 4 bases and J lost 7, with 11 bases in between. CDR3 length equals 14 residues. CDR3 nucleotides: TGTGCCAGCAGCCTAACCCCTGGGAATTCACCCCTCCACTTT. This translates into CASSLTPGNSPLHF. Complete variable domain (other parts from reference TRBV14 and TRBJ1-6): EAGVTQFPSHSVIEKGQTVTLRCDPISGHDNLYWYRRVMGKEIKFLLHFVKESKQDESGMPNNRFLAERTGGTYSTLKVQPAELEDSGVYFCASSLTPGNSPLHFGNGTRLTVT.

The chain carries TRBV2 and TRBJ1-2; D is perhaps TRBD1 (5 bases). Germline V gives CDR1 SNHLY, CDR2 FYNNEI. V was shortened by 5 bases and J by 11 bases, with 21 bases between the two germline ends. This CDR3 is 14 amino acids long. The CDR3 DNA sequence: TGTGCCAGCAGTAACTACGGGACCCCCGAGGGGTACACCTTC. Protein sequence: CASSNYGTPEGYTF.

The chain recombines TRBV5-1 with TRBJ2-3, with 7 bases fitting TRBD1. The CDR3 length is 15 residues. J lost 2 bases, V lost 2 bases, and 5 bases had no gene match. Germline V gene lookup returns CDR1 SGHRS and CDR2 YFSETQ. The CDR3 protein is CASSFTGVPTDTQYF. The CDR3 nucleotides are TGCGCCAGCAGCTTTACAGGGGTTCCCACAGATACGCAGTATTTT.

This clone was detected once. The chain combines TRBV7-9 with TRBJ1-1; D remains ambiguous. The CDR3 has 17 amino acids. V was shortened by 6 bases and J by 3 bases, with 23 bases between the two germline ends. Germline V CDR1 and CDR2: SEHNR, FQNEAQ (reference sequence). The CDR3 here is CASSRPYWERRHTEAFF. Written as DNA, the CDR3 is TGTGCCAGCAGTCGACCTTACTGGGAAAGGAGGCACACTGAAGCTTTCTTT.

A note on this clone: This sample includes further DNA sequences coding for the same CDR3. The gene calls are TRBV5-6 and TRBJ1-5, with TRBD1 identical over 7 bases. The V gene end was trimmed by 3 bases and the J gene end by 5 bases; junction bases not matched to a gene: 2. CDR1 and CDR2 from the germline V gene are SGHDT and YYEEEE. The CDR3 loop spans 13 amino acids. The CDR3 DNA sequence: TGTGCCAGCAGCTCCGACAGGGATCAGCCCCAGCATTTT. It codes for CASSSDRDQPQHF.

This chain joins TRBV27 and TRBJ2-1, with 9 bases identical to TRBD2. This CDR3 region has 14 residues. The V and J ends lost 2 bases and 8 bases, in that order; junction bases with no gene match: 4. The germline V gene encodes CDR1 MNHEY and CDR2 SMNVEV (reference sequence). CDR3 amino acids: CASSLAGGFDEQFF. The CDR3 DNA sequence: TGTGCCAGCAGTTTAGCGGGAGGGTTCGATGAGCAGTTCTTC.

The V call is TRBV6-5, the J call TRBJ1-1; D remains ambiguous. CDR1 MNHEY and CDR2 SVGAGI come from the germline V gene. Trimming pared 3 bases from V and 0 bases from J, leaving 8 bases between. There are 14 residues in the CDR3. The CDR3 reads CASSYTVMNTEAFF. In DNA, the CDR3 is TGTGCCAGCAGTTATACAGTTATGAACACTGAAGCTTTCTTT.

CDR3 loop: CASSFNQGTEAFF. Written as DNA, the CDR3 is TGTGCCAGCAGTTTCAACCAGGGGACTGAAGCTTTCTTT. The chain has TRBV28 and TRBJ1-1, with D tentatively TRBD1 (6 bases). The V end was cut by 3 bases, the J end by 5 bases, with 10 bases between. This CDR3 contains 13 residues. Germline assignment: CDR1 MDHEN and CDR2 SYDVKM.

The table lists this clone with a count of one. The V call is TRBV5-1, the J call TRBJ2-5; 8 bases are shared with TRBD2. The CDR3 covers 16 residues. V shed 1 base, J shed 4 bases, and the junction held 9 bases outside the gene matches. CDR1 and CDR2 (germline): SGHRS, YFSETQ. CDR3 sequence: CASSLSGRARGETQYF. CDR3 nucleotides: TGCGCCAGCAGCTTGTCCGGGAGGGCCCGGGGAGAGACCCAGTACTTC.

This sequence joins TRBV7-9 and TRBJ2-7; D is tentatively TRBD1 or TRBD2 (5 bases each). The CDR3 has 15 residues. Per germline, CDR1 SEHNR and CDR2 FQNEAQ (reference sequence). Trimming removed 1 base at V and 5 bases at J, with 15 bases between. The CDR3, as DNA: TGTGCCAGCAGCTTAGAACTGGGACCCACGGACGAGCAGTACTTC. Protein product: CASSLELGPTDEQYF.

This CDR3 reads CASKGAGTGIGYTF. Written as DNA, the CDR3 is TGTGCCAGCAAGGGGGCCGGGACAGGGATCGGCTACACCTTC. This rearrangement joins TRBV2 to TRBJ1-2; 9 positions agree with TRBD1. The CDR3 has 14 residues. Germline V gene sequence: CDR1 SNHLY, CDR2 FYNNEI. After removal of 7 bases from V and 8 bases from J, the junction contained 11 bases not matched to a gene.

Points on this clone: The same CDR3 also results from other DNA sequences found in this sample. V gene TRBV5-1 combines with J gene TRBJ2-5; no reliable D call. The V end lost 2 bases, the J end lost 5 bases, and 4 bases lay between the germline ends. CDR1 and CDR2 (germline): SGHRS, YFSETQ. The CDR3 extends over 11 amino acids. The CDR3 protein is CASSFGETQYF. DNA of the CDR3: TGCGCCAGCAGCTTTGGTGAGACCCAGTACTTC. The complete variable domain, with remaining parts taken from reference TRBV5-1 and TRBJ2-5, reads KAGVTQTPRYLIKTRGQQVTLSCSPISGHRSVSWYQQTPGQGLQFLFEYFSETQRNKGNFPGRFSGRQFSNSRSEMNVSTLELGDSALYLCASSFGETQYFGPGTRLLVL.

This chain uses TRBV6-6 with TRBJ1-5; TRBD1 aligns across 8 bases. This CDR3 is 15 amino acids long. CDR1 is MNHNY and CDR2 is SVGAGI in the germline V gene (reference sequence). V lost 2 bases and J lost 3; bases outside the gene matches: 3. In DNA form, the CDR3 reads TGTGCCAGCAGTTACCGACAGGGGACCAATCAGCCCCAGCATTTT. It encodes CASSYRQGTNQPQHF.

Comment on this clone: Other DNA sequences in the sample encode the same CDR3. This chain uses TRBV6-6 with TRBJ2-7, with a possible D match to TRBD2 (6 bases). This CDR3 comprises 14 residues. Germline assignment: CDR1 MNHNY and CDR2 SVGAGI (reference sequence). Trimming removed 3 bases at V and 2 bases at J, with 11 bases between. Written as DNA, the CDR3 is TGTGCCAGCAGTTATCAGGGAGGTGCCTACGAGCAGTACTTC. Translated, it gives CASSYQGGAYEQYF.

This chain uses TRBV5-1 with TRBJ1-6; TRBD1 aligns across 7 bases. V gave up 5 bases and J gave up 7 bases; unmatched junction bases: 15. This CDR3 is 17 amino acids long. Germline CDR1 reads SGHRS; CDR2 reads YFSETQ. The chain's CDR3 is CASRQGDSDRENSPLHF. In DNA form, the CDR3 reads TGCGCCAGCAGGCAAGGTGATTCTGACAGGGAAAATTCACCCCTCCACTTT. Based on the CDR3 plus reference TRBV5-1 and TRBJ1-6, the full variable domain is KAGVTQTPRYLIKTRGQQVTLSCSPISGHRSVSWYQQTPGQGLQFLFEYFSETQRNKGNFPGRFSGRQFSNSRSEMNVSTLELGDSALYLCASRQGDSDRENSPLHFGNGTRLTVT.

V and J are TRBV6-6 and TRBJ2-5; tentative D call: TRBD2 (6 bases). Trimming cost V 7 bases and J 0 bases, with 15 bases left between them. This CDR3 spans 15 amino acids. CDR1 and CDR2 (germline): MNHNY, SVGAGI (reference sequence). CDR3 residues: CASTPLGGYQETQYF. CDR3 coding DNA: TGTGCCAGCACTCCCCTGGGGGGTTACCAAGAGACCCAGTACTTC.

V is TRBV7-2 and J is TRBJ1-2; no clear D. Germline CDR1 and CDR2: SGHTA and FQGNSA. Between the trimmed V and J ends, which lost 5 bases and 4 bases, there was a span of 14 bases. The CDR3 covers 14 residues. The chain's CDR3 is CASSGSIGGYGYTF. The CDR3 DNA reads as TGTGCCAGCAGCGGCAGTATCGGTGGCTATGGCTACACCTTC. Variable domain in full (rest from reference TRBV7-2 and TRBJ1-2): GAGVSQSPSNKVTEKGKDVELRCDPISGHTALYWYRQSLGQGLEFLIYFQGNSAPDKSGLPSDRFSAERTGGSVSTLTIQRTQQEDSAVYLCASSGSIGGYGYTFGSGTRLTVV.

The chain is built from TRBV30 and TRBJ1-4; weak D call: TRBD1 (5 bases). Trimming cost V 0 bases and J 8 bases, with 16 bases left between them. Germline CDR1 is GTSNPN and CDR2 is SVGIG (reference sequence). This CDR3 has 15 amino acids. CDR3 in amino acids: CAWSVVKGTGEKLFF. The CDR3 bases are TGTGCCTGGAGTGTAGTAAAGGGTACAGGAGAAAAACTGTTTTTT.

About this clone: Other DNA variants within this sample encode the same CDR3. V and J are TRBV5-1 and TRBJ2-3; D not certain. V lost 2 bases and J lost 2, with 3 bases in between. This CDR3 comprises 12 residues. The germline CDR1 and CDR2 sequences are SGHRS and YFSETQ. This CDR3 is CASSFPTDTQYF. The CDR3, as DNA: TGCGCCAGCAGCTTCCCCACAGATACGCAGTATTTT.

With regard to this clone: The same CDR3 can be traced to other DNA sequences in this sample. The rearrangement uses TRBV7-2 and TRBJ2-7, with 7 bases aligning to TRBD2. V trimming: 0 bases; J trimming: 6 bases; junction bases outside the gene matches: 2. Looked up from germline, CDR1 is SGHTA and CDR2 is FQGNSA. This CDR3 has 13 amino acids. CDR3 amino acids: CASSLARGSEQYF. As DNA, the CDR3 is TGTGCCAGCAGCTTAGCGCGGGGGAGCGAGCAGTACTTC.

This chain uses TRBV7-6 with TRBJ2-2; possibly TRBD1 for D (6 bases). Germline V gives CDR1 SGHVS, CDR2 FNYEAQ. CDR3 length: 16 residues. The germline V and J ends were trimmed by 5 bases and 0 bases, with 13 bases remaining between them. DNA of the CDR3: TGTGCCAGCAGCGCGACAGGTTCCGCGAACACCGGGGAGCTGTTTTTT. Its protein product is CASSATGSANTGELFF.

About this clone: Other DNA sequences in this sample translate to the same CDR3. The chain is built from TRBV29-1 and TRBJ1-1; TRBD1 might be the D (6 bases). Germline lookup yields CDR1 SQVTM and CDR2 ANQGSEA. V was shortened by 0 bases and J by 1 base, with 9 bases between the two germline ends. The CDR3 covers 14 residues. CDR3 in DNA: TGCAGCGTTGAAGAGGGGGGCAAGAACACTGAAGCTTTCTTT. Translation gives CSVEEGGKNTEAFF.

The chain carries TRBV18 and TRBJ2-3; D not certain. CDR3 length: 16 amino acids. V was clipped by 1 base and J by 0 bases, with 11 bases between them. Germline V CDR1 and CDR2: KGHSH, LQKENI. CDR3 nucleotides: TGTGCCAGCTCACCACTACGGGCCACTAGCACAGATACGCAGTATTTT. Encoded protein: CASSPLRATSTDTQYF.

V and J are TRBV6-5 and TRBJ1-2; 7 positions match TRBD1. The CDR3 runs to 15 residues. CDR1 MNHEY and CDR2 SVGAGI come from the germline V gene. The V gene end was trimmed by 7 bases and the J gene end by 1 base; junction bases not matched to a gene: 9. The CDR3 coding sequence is TGTGCCAGCACCAGGGGGAGAATTAGTAACTATGGCTACACCTTC. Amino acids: CASTRGRISNYGYTF.

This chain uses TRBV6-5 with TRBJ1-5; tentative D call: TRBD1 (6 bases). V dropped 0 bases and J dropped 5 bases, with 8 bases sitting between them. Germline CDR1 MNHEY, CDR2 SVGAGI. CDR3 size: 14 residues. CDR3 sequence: CASSYSGGHQPQHF. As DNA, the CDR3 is TGTGCCAGCAGTTACTCCGGGGGCCATCAGCCCCAGCATTTT.

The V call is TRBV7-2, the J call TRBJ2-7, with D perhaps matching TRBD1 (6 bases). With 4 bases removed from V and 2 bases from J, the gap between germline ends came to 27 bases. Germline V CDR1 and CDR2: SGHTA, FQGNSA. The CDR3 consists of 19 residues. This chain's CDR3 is CASSSLTGVAPRVPYEQYF. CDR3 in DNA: TGTGCCAGCAGCTCCTTGACAGGAGTGGCTCCGCGCGTCCCCTACGAGCAGTACTTC.

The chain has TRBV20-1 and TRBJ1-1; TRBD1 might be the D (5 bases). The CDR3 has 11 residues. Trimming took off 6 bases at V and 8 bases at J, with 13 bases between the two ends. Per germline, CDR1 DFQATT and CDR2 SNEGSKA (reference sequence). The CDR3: CSAGGAGEAFF. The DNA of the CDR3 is TGCAGTGCAGGAGGGGCCGGAGAAGCTTTCTTT.